This T cell receptor (beta chain) was sequenced for a study of spatial heterogeneity in lung cancer. Individually, TCR cDNA molecules were each labelled with a unique molecular identifier. TCRdb ran MiXCR on the 5' RACE reads and lists one entry per CDR3 protein. The repertoire has about 26,000 distinct CDR3 sequences, roughly 12% of them found once; the top ten carry roughly 24%. The time point was: sample taken at primary tumor resection. Extraction of whole RNA from tumor, nontumor lung or frozen PBMC preceded unsorted sequencing. The CDR3 runs 19 residues. Trimming cost V 0 bases and J 0 bases, with 20 bases left between them. The germline V gene encodes CDR1 SGHRS and CDR2 YFSETQ.

The sequence was collected from a female donor with early-stage non-small cell lung cancer. The source was PBMCs, collected at surgery. The V and J genes are TRBV5-1 and TRBJ2-3, with D possibly called TRBD1 or TRBD2 (5 bases each). The CDR3 nucleotides read TGCGCCAGCAGCTTGGCCCGGGACGGGGCCGGATTTAGCACAGATACGCAGTATTTT. Its protein product is CASSLARDGAGFSTDTQYF. The full variable domain, in which reference TRBV5-1 and TRBJ2-3 provide the parts outside the CDR3, is KAGVTQTPRYLIKTRGQQVTLSCSPISGHRSVSWYQQTPGQGLQFLFEYFSETQRNKGNFPGRFSGRQFSNSRSEMNVSTLELGDSALYLCASSLARDGAGFSTDTQYFGPGTRLTVL.